The clone carrying this T cell receptor (beta chain) was detected only a few times. Its antigen is unidentified. CDR1 is ENHRY, CDR2 SYGVKD, per germline. The V gene lost 5 bases and the J gene lost 8 bases, with 13 bases spanning the gap. The CDR3 has 13 residues. This record belongs to a study of post-analysis software for immune sequencing data. Whole-study context: As for disease course, relapsing-remitting, secondary progressive and progressive-relapsing multiple sclerosis were all included. Study-wide results and limits: Samples from one preparation batch, clustered by F measure, grouped strongly together. Multiple sclerosis patients had significantly lower normalized Chao1 diversity than controls. Elevated frequency relative to controls characterized four or five TRBV segments in patients, TRBV5-6, TRBV5-1 and TRBV20-1 among them.

Prepared TCR beta cDNA libraries contained unique molecular identifiers. From around 1 to 9.1 million T cells, 400,000 to 650,000 cDNA molecules were obtained. TCRdb analysed the PCR reads with MiXCR anew, one entry per CDR3 protein. Of 350,000 to 450,000 distinct CDR3 sequences listed, approximately 37% are singletons. What was sequenced was blood. The J gene is TRBJ2-4, the V gene TRBV10-3; D is uncertain. The receptor was isolated from a girl aged 2 to 9 with multiple sclerosis. The CDR3 nucleotides are TGTGCCATCAGTTGGGGTATCGAGGACATTCAGTACTTC. It specifies CAISWGIEDIQYF.